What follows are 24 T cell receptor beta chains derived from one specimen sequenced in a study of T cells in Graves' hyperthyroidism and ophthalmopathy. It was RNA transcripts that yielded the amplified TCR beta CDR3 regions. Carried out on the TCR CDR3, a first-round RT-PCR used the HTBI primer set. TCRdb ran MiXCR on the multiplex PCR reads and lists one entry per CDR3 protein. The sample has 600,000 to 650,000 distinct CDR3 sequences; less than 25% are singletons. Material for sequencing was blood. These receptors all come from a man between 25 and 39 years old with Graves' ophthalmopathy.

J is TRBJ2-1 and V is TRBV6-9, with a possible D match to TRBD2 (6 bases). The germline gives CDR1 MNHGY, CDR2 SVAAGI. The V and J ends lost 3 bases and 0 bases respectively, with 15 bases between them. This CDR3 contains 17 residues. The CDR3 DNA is TGTGCCAGCAGTTACCGCGGGACTTTTAGCTCCTACAATGAGCAGTTCTTC. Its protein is CASSYRGTFSSYNEQFF.

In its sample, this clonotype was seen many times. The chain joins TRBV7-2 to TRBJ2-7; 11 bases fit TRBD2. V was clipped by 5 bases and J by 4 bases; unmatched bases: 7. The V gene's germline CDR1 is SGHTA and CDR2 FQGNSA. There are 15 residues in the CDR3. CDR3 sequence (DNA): TGTGCCAGCAGCGTTACTAGCGGGAGTACATACGAGCAGTACTTC. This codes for CASSVTSGSTYEQYF.

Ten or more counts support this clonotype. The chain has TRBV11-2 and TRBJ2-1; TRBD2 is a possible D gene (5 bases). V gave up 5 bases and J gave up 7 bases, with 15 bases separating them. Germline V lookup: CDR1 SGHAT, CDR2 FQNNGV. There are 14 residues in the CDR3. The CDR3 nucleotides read TGTGCCAGCAGCACTTTTTCGGGGAGTAATGAGCAGTTCTTC. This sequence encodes CASSTFSGSNEQFF.

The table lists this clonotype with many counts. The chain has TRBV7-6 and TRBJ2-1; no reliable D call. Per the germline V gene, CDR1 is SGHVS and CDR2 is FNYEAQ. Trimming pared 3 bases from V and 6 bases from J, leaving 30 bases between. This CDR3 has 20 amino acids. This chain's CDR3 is CASSFIGHPNKDALGNEQFF. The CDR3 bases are TGTGCCAGCAGCTTTATCGGCCACCCGAACAAGGACGCGCTAGGCAATGAGCAGTTCTTC. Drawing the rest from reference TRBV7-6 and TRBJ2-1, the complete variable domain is GAGVSQSPRYKVTKRGQDVALRCDPISGHVSLYWYRQALGQGPEFLTYFNYEAQQDKSGLPNDRFSAERPEGSISTLTIQRTEQRDSAMYRCASSFIGHPNKDALGNEQFFGPGTRLTVL.

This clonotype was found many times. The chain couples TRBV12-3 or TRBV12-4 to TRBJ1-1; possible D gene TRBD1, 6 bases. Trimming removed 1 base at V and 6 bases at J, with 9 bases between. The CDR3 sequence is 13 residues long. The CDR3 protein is CASSLGQVPEAFF. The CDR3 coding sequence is TGTGCCAGCAGTTTAGGACAGGTACCTGAAGCTTTCTTT.

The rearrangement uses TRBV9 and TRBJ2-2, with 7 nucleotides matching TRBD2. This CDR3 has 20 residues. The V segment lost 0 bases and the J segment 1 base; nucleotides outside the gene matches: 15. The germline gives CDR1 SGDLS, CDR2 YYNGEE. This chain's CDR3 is CASSVGKGKTSGVNTGELFF. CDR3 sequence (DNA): TGTGCCAGCAGCGTAGGGAAAGGGAAGACAAGCGGGGTGAACACCGGGGAGCTGTTTTTT.

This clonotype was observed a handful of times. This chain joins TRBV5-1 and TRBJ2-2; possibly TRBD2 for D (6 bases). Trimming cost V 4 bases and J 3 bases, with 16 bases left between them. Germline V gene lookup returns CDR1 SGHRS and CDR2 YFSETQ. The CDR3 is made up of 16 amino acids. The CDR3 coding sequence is TGCGCCAGCAGCATCCCGGAGGGGTCTGACACCGGGGAGCTGTTTTTT. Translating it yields CASSIPEGSDTGELFF.

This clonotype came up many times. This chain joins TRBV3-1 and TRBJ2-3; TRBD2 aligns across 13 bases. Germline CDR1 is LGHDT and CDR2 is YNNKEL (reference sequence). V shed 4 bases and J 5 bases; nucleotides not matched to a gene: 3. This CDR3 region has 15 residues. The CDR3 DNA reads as TGTGCCAGCAGCCTGAGACTAGCGGGAGGAGATACGCAGTATTTT. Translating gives CASSLRLAGGDTQYF.

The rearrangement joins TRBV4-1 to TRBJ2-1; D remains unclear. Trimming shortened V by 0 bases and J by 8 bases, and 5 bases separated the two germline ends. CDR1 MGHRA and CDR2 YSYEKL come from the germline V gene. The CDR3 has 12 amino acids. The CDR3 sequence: CASSQDHHEQFF. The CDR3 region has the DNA TGCGCCAGCAGCCAAGATCATCATGAGCAGTTCTTC.

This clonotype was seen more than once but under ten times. The DNA for the CDR3 is TGTGCCACCAGGGGACTAGCGGGCGAACAAGAGACCCAGTACTTC. Protein: CATRGLAGEQETQYF. The chain carries TRBV25-1 and TRBJ2-5; 12 bases map to TRBD2. V lost 10 bases to trimming and J lost 2 bases; unmatched junction nucleotides: 8. The CDR3 extends over 15 amino acids. The germline gives CDR1 MGHDK, CDR2 SYGVNS.

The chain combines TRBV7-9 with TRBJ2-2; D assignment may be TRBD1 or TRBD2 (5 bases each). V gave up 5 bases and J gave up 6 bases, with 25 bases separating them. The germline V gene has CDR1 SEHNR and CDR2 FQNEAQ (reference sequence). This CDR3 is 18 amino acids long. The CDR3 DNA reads TGTGCCAGCAGCATTTACCCTCGGGGCAAACGTAGCGCCGGGGAGCTGTTTTTT. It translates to CASSIYPRGKRSAGELFF.

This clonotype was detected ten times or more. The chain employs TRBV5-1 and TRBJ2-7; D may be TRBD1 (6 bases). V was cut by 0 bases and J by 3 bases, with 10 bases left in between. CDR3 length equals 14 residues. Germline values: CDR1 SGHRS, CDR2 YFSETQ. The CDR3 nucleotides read TGCGCCAGCAGCTTGGTTACAGGGAACTACGAGCAGTACTTC. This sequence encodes CASSLVTGNYEQYF.

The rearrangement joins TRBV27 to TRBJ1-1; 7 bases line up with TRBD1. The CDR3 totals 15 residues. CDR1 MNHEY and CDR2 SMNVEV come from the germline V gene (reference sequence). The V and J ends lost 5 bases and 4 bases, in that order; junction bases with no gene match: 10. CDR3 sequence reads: CASSPRQGGSTEAFF. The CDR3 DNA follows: TGTGCCAGCAGTCCTAGACAGGGTGGGTCCACTGAAGCTTTCTTT.

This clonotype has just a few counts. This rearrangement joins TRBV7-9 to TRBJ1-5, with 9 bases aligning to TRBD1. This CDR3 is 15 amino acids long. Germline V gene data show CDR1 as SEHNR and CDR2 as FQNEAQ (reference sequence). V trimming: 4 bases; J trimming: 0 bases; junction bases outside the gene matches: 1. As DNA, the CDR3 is TGTGCCAGCAGCTCGGACAGGGGTAGCAATCAGCCCCAGCATTTT. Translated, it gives CASSSDRGSNQPQHF. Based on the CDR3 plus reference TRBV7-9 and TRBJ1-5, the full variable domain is DTGVSQNPRHKITKRGQNVTFRCDPISEHNRLYWYRQTLGQGPEFLTYFQNEAQLEKSRLLSDRFSAERPKGSFSTLEIQRTEQGDSAMYLCASSSDRGSNQPQHFGDGTRLSIL.

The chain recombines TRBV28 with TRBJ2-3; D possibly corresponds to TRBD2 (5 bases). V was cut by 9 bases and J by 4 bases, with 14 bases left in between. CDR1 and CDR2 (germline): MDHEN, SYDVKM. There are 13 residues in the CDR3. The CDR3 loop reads CARQLRGSDTQYF. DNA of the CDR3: TGTGCCAGACAGCTCCGGGGATCAGATACGCAGTATTTT.

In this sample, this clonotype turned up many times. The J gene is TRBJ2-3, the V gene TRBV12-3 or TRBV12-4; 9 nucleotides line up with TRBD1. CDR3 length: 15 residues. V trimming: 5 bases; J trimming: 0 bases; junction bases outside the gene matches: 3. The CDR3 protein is CASSPGQGSTDTQYF. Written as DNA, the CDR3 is TGTGCCAGCAGTCCCGGACAGGGGAGCACAGATACGCAGTATTTT.

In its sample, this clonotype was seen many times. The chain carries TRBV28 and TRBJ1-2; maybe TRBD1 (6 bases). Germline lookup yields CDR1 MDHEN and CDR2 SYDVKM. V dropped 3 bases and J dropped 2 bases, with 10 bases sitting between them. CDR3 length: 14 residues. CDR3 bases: TGTGCCAGCAGTTTTATGGACAGAAACTATGGCTACACCTTC. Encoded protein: CASSFMDRNYGYTF.

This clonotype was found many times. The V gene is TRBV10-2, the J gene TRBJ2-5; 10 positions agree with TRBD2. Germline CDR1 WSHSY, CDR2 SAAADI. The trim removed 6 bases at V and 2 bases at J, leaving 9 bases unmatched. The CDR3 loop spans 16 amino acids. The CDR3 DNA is TGCGCCAGCAGGAGCCTAGCGGGAGAGGGGCAAGAGACCCAGTACTTC. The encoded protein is CASRSLAGEGQETQYF.

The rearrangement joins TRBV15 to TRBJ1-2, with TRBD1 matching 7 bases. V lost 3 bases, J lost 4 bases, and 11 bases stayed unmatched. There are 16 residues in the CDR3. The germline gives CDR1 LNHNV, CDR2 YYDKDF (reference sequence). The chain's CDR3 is CATSRGTEPGFYGYTF. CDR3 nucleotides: TGTGCCACCAGCAGGGGGACAGAACCGGGATTCTATGGCTACACCTTC.

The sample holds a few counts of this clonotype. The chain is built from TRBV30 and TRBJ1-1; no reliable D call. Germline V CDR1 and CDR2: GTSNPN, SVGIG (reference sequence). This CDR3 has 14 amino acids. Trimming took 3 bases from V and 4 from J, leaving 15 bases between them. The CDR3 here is CAWRQPSGPTEAFF. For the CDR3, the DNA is TGTGCCTGGAGACAGCCTAGTGGGCCCACTGAAGCTTTCTTT.

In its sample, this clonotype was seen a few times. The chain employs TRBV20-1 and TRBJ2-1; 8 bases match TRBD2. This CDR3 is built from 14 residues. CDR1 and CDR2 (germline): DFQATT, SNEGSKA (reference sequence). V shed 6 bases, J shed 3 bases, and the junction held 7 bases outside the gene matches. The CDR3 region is CSAPRGVVYNEQFF. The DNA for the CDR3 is TGCAGTGCGCCGCGGGGGGTGGTCTACAATGAGCAGTTCTTC.

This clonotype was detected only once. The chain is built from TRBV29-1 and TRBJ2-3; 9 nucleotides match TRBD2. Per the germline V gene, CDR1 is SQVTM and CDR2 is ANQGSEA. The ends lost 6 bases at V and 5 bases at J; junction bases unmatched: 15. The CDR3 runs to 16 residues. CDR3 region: CSVALRLAEGGDTQYF. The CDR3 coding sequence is TGCAGCGTGGCCCTACGACTAGCGGAAGGGGGAGATACGCAGTATTTT.

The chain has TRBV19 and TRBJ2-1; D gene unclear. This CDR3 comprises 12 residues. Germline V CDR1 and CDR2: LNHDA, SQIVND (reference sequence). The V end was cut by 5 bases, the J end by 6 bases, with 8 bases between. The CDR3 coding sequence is TGTGCCAGTAGTTATGGGTTCAATGAGCAGTTCTTC. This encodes CASSYGFNEQFF.

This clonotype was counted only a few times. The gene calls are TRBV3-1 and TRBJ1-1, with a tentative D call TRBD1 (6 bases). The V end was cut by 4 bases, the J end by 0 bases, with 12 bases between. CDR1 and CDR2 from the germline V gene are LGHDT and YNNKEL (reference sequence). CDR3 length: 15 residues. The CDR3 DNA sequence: TGTGCCAGCAGCCCGGACAGCAAAATGAACACTGAAGCTTTCTTT. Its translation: CASSPDSKMNTEAFF.